The 32 T cell receptor beta chains listed next were all sequenced from one sample in a study of blood T cells in healthy people across ages. With a J-beta primer mix and a sample-barcoded 5' primer, a second PCR ran about 7 to 12 cycles. MiXCR was run by TCRdb on the 5' RACE reads, yielding one entry per CDR3 protein. The sample comprises 1,500,000 or so distinct CDR3 sequences, approximately 43% of which are singletons, and about 4% rests with the top ten. Sample: blood. Receptors were obtained from a woman aged 18-29 years in good health.

This clonotype was seen a handful of times. This chain connects TRBV6-5 to TRBJ1-2; TRBD1 matches at 9 bases. The CDR3 contains 15 residues. Per the germline V gene, CDR1 is MNHEY and CDR2 is SVGAGI. The trim removed 6 bases at V and 5 bases at J, leaving 10 bases unmatched. CDR3 nucleotide sequence: TGTGCCAGCAGCAAGGGGACAGGGCCGCAGTATGGCTACACCTTC. It encodes CASSKGTGPQYGYTF.

This rearrangement joins TRBV10-3 to TRBJ2-7; D gene ambiguous. Germline V lookup: CDR1 ENHRY, CDR2 SYGVKD. V lost 0 bases and J lost 3, with 6 bases in between. The CDR3 covers 13 residues. CDR3 nucleotide sequence: TGTGCCATCAGTGAGTCGGAATACTACGAGCAGTACTTC. It translates to CAISESEYYEQYF.

Comment on this clonotype: The junction and the germline gene differ at one end; a read error may be behind it. The rearrangement links TRBV27 to TRBJ1-1, with 11 bases aligning to TRBD1. The germline gives CDR1 MNHEY, CDR2 SMNVEV (reference sequence). The CDR3 length is 19 residues. DNA for the CDR3: TGTGCCGGCAGTTTATCGATGGTTGCGTGGACAGGGGGCGGCACTGAAGCTTTCTTT. Translating gives CAGSLSMVAWTGGGTEAFF.

The chain joins TRBV5-6 to TRBJ1-2, with D possibly being TRBD1 (5 bases). Trimming stripped 6 bases from V and 1 base from J, with 19 bases between. CDR3 length: 16 amino acids. Germline CDR1 reads SGHDT; CDR2 reads YYEEEE. The CDR3 bases are TGTGCCAGCAACTCCCTAGGGCAGGACATTAACTATGGCTACACCTTC. Amino acid sequence: CASNSLGQDINYGYTF.

The gene calls are TRBV20-1 and TRBJ2-7; 10 nucleotides agree with TRBD2. Per the germline V gene, CDR1 is DFQATT and CDR2 is SNEGSKA (reference sequence). This CDR3 spans 14 amino acids. V lost 2 bases, J lost 3 bases, and 4 bases stayed unmatched. CDR3 in amino acids: CSARMASGGYEQYF. DNA of the CDR3: TGCAGTGCTAGAATGGCTAGCGGGGGCTACGAGCAGTACTTC.

In the case of this clonotype: One end of the junction does not line up with germline, which may come from a read error. The rearrangement links TRBV12-3 or TRBV12-4 to TRBJ1-1; the D is unclear. This CDR3 has 11 residues. CDR3 protein: CTSNRGTEAFF. The DNA of the CDR3 is TGTACCAGCAACCGTGGCACTGAAGCTTTCTTT.

As concerns this clonotype: The junction and the germline gene differ at one end; a read error may be behind it. V is TRBV12-3 or TRBV12-4 and J is TRBJ2-7, with D tentatively TRBD1 (6 bases). This CDR3 has 13 amino acids. Written as DNA, the CDR3 is TGTGTCAGCAGCAACTATCAGGGGTACGAGCAGTACTTC. Protein product: CVSSNYQGYEQYF.

The V gene is TRBV6-5, the J gene TRBJ1-2; no firm D call. From germline, CDR1 is MNHEY and CDR2 SVGAGI. The V and J ends lost 4 bases and 10 bases respectively, with 10 bases between them. This CDR3 has 11 residues. As DNA, the CDR3 is TGTGCCAGCAGTTTCAGCGGTTCCTACACCTTC. It yields the protein CASSFSGSYTF.

The chain is built from TRBV7-2 and TRBJ1-2; a weak D match, TRBD1 (6 bases). The CDR3 covers 15 residues. Trimming took off 5 bases at V and 5 bases at J, with 18 bases between the two ends. The germline V gene encodes CDR1 SGHTA and CDR2 FQGNSA. The CDR3 coding sequence is TGTGCCAGCAGCCTCTGGACAGTCAACTATTATGGCTACACCTTC. Amino acid sequence: CASSLWTVNYYGYTF.

This rearrangement joins TRBV7-2 to TRBJ1-5; D might be TRBD1 (5 bases). Per the germline V gene, CDR1 is SGHTA and CDR2 is FQGNSA. V shed 6 bases and J shed 0 bases, with 18 bases lying between them. The CDR3 sequence is 17 residues long. This CDR3 is CASSGGTPNYSNQPQHF. The CDR3, as DNA: TGTGCCAGCAGTGGGGGTACCCCTAATTATAGCAATCAGCCCCAGCATTTT.

This clonotype was detected only a few times. The chain couples TRBV6-5 to TRBJ2-5; 9 positions agree with TRBD1. V was pared by 0 bases and J by 4 bases, with 3 bases of the junction left unmatched. The germline CDR1 and CDR2 sequences are MNHEY and SVGAGI. The CDR3 spans 15 residues. This CDR3 reads CASSYSRTGAETQYF. CDR3 sequence (DNA): TGTGCCAGCAGTTACTCGAGGACAGGGGCAGAGACCCAGTACTTC.

The chain carries TRBV29-1 and TRBJ2-7; 9 bases are a match to TRBD2. The V segment lost 5 bases and the J segment 1 base; nucleotides outside the gene matches: 3. There are 13 residues in the CDR3. CDR1 is SQVTM, CDR2 ANQGSEA, per germline. In DNA, the CDR3 is TGCAGCGTTAGACTAGCGGCTTCCTACGAGCAGTACTTC. Translated, it gives CSVRLAASYEQYF.

There are many counts of this clonotype. The J gene is TRBJ2-1, the V gene TRBV7-2, with 7 bases aligning to TRBD1. CDR1 and CDR2 (germline): SGHTA, FQGNSA. This CDR3 is built from 13 residues. J gave up 13 bases and V 3 bases, and 9 bases lay outside the gene matches. The CDR3 is CASSLATGQLQFF. CDR3 in DNA: TGTGCCAGCAGCTTGGCGACGGGACAGCTTCAGTTCTTC.

This clonotype showed up just a few times. V gene TRBV7-2 combines with J gene TRBJ2-1, with 7 bases aligning to TRBD2. The CDR3 is 17 residues long. J gave up 2 bases and V 9 bases, and 16 bases lay outside the gene matches. CDR1 and CDR2 from the germline V gene are SGHTA and FQGNSA. CDR3 sequence reads: CASNYSGYQMTYNEQFF. CDR3 in DNA: TGTGCCAGTAACTATAGCGGGTACCAAATGACCTACAATGAGCAGTTCTTC.

This clonotype was counted between two and nine times. The chain uses TRBV5-5 and TRBJ2-7, with D possibly TRBD2 on 6 matching bases. Trimming pared 7 bases from V and 4 bases from J, leaving 9 bases between. CDR1 SGHKS and CDR2 YYEKEE come from the germline V gene (reference sequence). CDR3 length: 11 residues. CDR3 bases: TGTGCCAGCGGCGGGGAGTACGAGCAGTACTTC. The encoded protein is CASGGEYEQYF.

This clonotype was counted only a few times. J is TRBJ1-6 and V is TRBV12-3 or TRBV12-4; D is undetermined. The germline V and J ends were trimmed by 4 bases and 10 bases, with 14 bases remaining between them. The CDR3 extends over 14 amino acids. CDR3 sequence reads: CASSSTTPRSPLHF. The CDR3 DNA is TGTGCCAGCAGTTCCACTACGCCGCGGTCACCCCTCCACTTT.

V usage is TRBV5-1 and J usage is TRBJ2-7, with 10 nucleotides matching TRBD1. The germline V gene encodes CDR1 SGHRS and CDR2 YFSETQ. After removal of 3 bases from V and 3 bases from J, the junction contained 9 bases not matched to a gene. The CDR3 loop spans 16 amino acids. CDR3 bases: TGCGCCAGCAGCTCAAGAACCGGGACAGGGGTCTACGAGCAGTACTTC. Its translation is CASSSRTGTGVYEQYF.

This clonotype was recorded many times. V usage is TRBV12-3 or TRBV12-4 and J usage is TRBJ1-2; D is perhaps TRBD1 (5 bases). V was trimmed by 3 bases and J by 4 bases, leaving 15 bases between them. This CDR3 has 15 amino acids. The DNA for the CDR3 is TGTGCCAGCAGTTTGGGGGGGTCGGGGAGCTATGGCTACACCTTC. Its protein is CASSLGGSGSYGYTF.

This clonotype was seen repeatedly, ten times or more. V and J are TRBV3-1 and TRBJ2-5, with D unclear. Germline V gene lookup returns CDR1 LGHDT and CDR2 YNNKEL (reference sequence). The CDR3 is 14 residues long. V was shortened by 0 bases and J by 0 bases, with 5 bases between the two germline ends. CDR3 DNA: TGTGCCAGCAGCCAAGATCCGTACCAAGAGACCCAGTACTTC. Its protein is CASSQDPYQETQYF.

The genes are TRBV6-2 or TRBV6-3 and TRBJ2-2; TRBD1 is a possible D gene (6 bases). The CDR3 runs 13 residues. CDR1 and CDR2 from the germline V gene are MNHEY and SVGEGT. V lost 5 bases, J lost 4 bases, and 8 bases lay in between. CDR3 sequence: CASSKQGTGELFF. In DNA, the CDR3 is TGTGCCAGCAGTAAACAGGGCACCGGGGAGCTGTTTTTT.

This clonotype was recorded a few times. This chain links TRBV12-3 or TRBV12-4 with TRBJ1-2; D perhaps matches TRBD1 (6 bases). This CDR3 contains 15 residues. The V gene lost 2 bases and the J gene lost 8 bases, with 18 bases spanning the gap. The CDR3 DNA reads TGTGCCAGCAGTTTACGGGCAGGGGATATCAAAGGCTACACCTTC. Amino acid sequence: CASSLRAGDIKGYTF.

V gene TRBV7-6 combines with J gene TRBJ2-7, with unresolved D. The V gene lost 2 bases and the J gene lost 4 bases, with 12 bases spanning the gap. The CDR3 has 14 residues. CDR1 and CDR2 (germline): SGHVS, FNYEAQ. CDR3 DNA sequence: TGTGCCAGCAGCTTACAAGCTAGAGGTTACGAGCAGTACTTC. It translates to CASSLQARGYEQYF.

The chain employs TRBV6-5 and TRBJ1-1; no firm D call. CDR1 and CDR2 from the germline V gene are MNHEY and SVGAGI. This CDR3 spans 14 amino acids. V lost 4 bases to trimming and J lost 7 bases, with 16 bases between them. The CDR3: CASSSEGTVFEAFF. The CDR3 DNA is TGTGCCAGCAGTTCGGAAGGAACAGTATTTGAAGCTTTCTTT.

This clonotype was picked up a small number of times. The CDR3 nucleotides are TGCAGTGCTAGAGTTGGGACAGGAACCTATGGCTACACCTTC. Its protein is CSARVGTGTYGYTF. The V gene is TRBV20-1, the J gene TRBJ1-2, with TRBD1 identical over 8 bases. The trim removed 1 base at V and 4 bases at J, leaving 5 bases unmatched. The CDR3 is made up of 14 amino acids. Germline V gives CDR1 DFQATT, CDR2 SNEGSKA (reference sequence).

This chain links TRBV6-2 or TRBV6-3 with TRBJ2-1; 8 nucleotides agree with TRBD1. With the DNA end fitting TRBJ2-7 better, the J assignment may be wrong. Germline V CDR1 and CDR2: MNHEY, SVGEGT. The CDR3 is 16 residues long. CDR3 DNA: TGTGCCAGCAGACCCGATACGGGACAGGTAGACAATGAGCAGTACTTC. Translation gives CASRPDTGQVDNEQYF.

This clonotype has a handful of counts. The chain couples TRBV28 to TRBJ2-1; 7 bases line up with TRBD1. Germline V gene data show CDR1 as MDHEN and CDR2 as SYDVKM. V lost 7 bases to trimming and J lost 3 bases; unmatched junction nucleotides: 6. The CDR3 totals 14 residues. The CDR3 loop reads CASTTGTDYNEQFF. CDR3 sequence (DNA): TGTGCCAGCACCACCGGGACAGACTACAATGAGCAGTTCTTC.

The rearrangement joins TRBV11-2 to TRBJ2-6; D is unclear. The CDR3 is made up of 14 amino acids. Germline V lookup: CDR1 SGHAT, CDR2 FQNNGV. Between the trimmed V and J ends, which lost 8 bases and 0 bases, there was a span of 8 bases. The CDR3 nucleotides are TGTGCCAGCCGGCCCCACTCTGGGGCCAACGTCCTGACTTTC. Translation gives CASRPHSGANVLTF.

This clonotype was seen only a few times. V is TRBV7-9 and J is TRBJ2-1; D is ambiguous. CDR1 is SEHNR and CDR2 is FQNEAQ in the germline V gene (reference sequence). The CDR3 is 12 residues long. Trimming cost V 1 base and J 9 bases, with 7 bases left between them. This chain's CDR3 is CASSLDSAEQFF. The CDR3 DNA follows: TGTGCCAGCAGCTTAGACTCCGCTGAGCAGTTCTTC.

This clonotype occurred many times. J is TRBJ2-5 and V is TRBV7-2, with a weak D call TRBD1 (6 bases). V lost 6 bases to trimming and J lost 3 bases, with 11 bases between them. CDR1 is SGHTA, CDR2 FQGNSA, per germline. CDR3 length equals 13 residues. Here the CDR3 reads CASSLDRKETQYF. The DNA of the CDR3 is TGTGCCAGCAGTTTGGACAGAAAAGAGACCCAGTACTTC.

This chain uses TRBV7-9 with TRBJ2-7; D is perhaps TRBD2 (7 bases). The closer fit of TRBJ2-5 to the DNA end suggests the J call may be wrong. This CDR3 is built from 15 residues. CDR1 is SEHNR and CDR2 is FQNEAQ in the germline V gene (reference sequence). CDR3 residues: CASSSRGGGAETQYF. The CDR3 DNA reads TGTGCCAGCAGCTCCCGCGGCGGGGGCGCAGAGACCCAGTACTTC.

The rearrangement joins TRBV29-1 to TRBJ2-7, with unresolved D. This CDR3 contains 12 residues. Germline V gene data show CDR1 as SQVTM and CDR2 as ANQGSEA. V lost 0 bases and J 5 bases, leaving 8 bases between the germline ends. DNA for the CDR3: TGCAGCGTTGAAGATCCGGGTAACGAGCAGTACTTC. Its protein product is CSVEDPGNEQYF.

The chain combines TRBV5-1 with TRBJ2-1; perhaps TRBD2 as D (5 bases). This CDR3 is built from 15 residues. V lost 4 bases and J lost 2, with 13 bases in between. The V gene's germline CDR1 is SGHRS and CDR2 YFSETQ. The CDR3 nucleotides read TGCGCCAGCAGCGCTATATCTAGCACCTACAATGAGCAGTTCTTC. Its translation is CASSAISSTYNEQFF.